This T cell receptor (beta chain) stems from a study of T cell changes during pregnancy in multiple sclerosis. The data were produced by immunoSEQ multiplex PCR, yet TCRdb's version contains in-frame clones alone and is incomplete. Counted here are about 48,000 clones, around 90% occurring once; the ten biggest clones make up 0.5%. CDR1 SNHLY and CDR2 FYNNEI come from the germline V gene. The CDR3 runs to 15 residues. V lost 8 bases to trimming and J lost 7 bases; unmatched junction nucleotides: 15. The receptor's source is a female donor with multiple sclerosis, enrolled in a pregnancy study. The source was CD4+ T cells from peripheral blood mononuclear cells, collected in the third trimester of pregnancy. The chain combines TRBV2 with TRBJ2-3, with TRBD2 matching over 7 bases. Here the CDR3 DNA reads TGTGCCAGCTCCTCCCAGCGGGGACGAACGAATACGCAGTATTTT. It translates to CASSSQRGRTNTQYF.